The 23 T cell receptor beta chains below come from one sample, sequenced in a study of CXCR3-negative and CXCR3-positive naive CD8 T cells. Via 5' RACE with UMI labels, TRB cDNA libraries were prepared. After re-calling the 5' RACE reads, TCRdb lists one entry per CDR3 protein, DNA absent. The sample has about 9,000 distinct CDR3 sequences, and its top ten clones hold approximately 2%. Sequencing input: naive CXCR3- CD8+ T cells from blood. Subset meaning: CD45RO-CCR7+CD27+CD95- naive CD8+ T cells lacking CXCR3 (TNR3-). The origin of the receptors is a human donor in good health. Some clones in this sample may be carry-over from other donors' samples.

Frequency places this clonotype as medium-sized. V usage is TRBV24-1 and J usage is TRBJ2-3. The CDR3 has 16 residues. Per germline, CDR1 KGHDR and CDR2 SFDVKD. The CDR3 reads CATSDFSGLGEDTQYF.

By frequency, this clonotype registers medium-sized. This CDR3 is CASNPTGVDKNIQYF. The chain has TRBV6-5 and TRBJ2-4; TCRdb designates TRBD1, a call that cannot be tested without DNA. The CDR3 loop spans 15 amino acids. CDR1 MNHEY and CDR2 SVGAGI come from the germline V gene.

Judged by frequency, this clonotype is medium-sized. The gene calls are TRBV29-1 and TRBJ2-1; TCRdb gives TRBD2 as the D gene, but with no DNA this cannot be confirmed. The germline gives CDR1 SQVTM, CDR2 ANQGSEA. The CDR3 spans 13 residues. The CDR3 protein is CSVEQREVYEQFF.

This clonotype shows up as medium-sized (0.01 to 0.1%) by frequency. The chain has TRBV4-1 and TRBJ1-2; TCRdb picks TRBD1, but there is no DNA to check that call. CDR1 is MGHRA, CDR2 YSYEKL, per germline. The CDR3 sequence is 16 residues long. This CDR3 is CASSHQDRLDSYGYTF.

In terms of frequency, this clonotype is medium-sized. The genes are TRBV6-5 and TRBJ1-6; TCRdb's D call of TRBD1 is untestable without DNA. CDR1 and CDR2 from the germline V gene are MNHEY and SVGAGI. This CDR3 has 14 residues. The CDR3 here is CASSEDRGNSPLHF.

V is TRBV7-9 and J is TRBJ1-1; absent DNA, TCRdb's TRBD1 call cannot be checked. The CDR3 is 14 residues long. The germline V gene has CDR1 SEHNR and CDR2 FQNEAQ (reference sequence). The CDR3 here is CASSGRDRGTEAFF.

The gene calls are TRBV5-6 and TRBJ2-2. Germline CDR1 is SGHDT and CDR2 is YYEEEE. CDR3 length: 13 amino acids. The CDR3 reads CASSNQETGELFF.

Considering frequency, this clonotype is medium-sized. This chain joins TRBV20-1 and TRBJ1-1; the D call from TCRdb, TRBD1, cannot be confirmed without DNA. CDR1 and CDR2 (germline): DFQATT, SNEGSKA (reference sequence). This CDR3 has 13 amino acids. The CDR3 here is CSAPGHGGFEAFF.

This clonotype is called medium-sized based on its frequency. V and J are TRBV5-1 and TRBJ2-1; TCRdb indicates TRBD2, and absent DNA this call remains unverified. CDR1 is SGHRS and CDR2 is YFSETQ in the germline V gene. This CDR3 contains 18 residues. CDR3 region: CASSSKGGGLADYNEQFF. The full variable domain, completed using reference TRBV5-1 and TRBJ2-1, is KAGVTQTPRYLIKTRGQQVTLSCSPISGHRSVSWYQQTPGQGLQFLFEYFSETQRNKGNFPGRFSGRQFSNSRSEMNVSTLELGDSALYLCASSSKGGGLADYNEQFFGPGTRLTVL.

This clonotype is deemed medium-sized by its frequency. The chain couples TRBV7-2 to TRBJ1-5; TCRdb reports TRBD1, a call that lacks DNA to check it against. Germline V gene lookup returns CDR1 SGHTA and CDR2 FQGNSA. The CDR3 has 17 residues. This CDR3 is CASSLAGLDPGNQPQHF.

The chain has TRBV12-3 or TRBV12-4 and TRBJ1-4. CDR3 length equals 13 residues. The CDR3 loop is CASSGPTNEKLFF.

This clonotype registers medium-sized by frequency. The chain combines TRBV28 with TRBJ1-1; TCRdb outputs TRBD1, but without DNA this stays unchecked. Looked up from germline, CDR1 is MDHEN and CDR2 is SYDVKM. This CDR3 is 14 amino acids long. CDR3 in amino acids: CASSSGVVNTEAFF.

Its frequency marks this clonotype as medium-sized. This chain's CDR3 is CASSLGLINEQFF. The rearrangement links TRBV28 to TRBJ2-1. This CDR3 has 13 residues. Germline assignment: CDR1 MDHEN and CDR2 SYDVKM. Variable domain in full (rest from reference TRBV28 and TRBJ2-1): DVKVTQSSRYLVKRTGEKVFLECVQDMDHENMFWYRQDPGLGLRLIYFSYDVKMKEKGDIPEGYSVSREKKERFSLILESASTNQTSMYLCASSLGLINEQFFGPGTRLTVL.

V usage is TRBV29-1 and J usage is TRBJ2-5; checking the TCRdb D call of TRBD2 is not possible without DNA. This CDR3 has 13 amino acids. Germline CDR1 is SQVTM and CDR2 is ANQGSEA. The CDR3 sequence is CSARSSMGETQYF.

This clonotype registers medium-sized by frequency. V usage is TRBV11-2 and J usage is TRBJ2-1; lacking DNA, the TRBD1 call made by TCRdb goes unchecked. Germline V CDR1 and CDR2: SGHAT, FQNNGV. The CDR3 covers 16 residues. CDR3 protein: CASSLLSGAIYNEQFF.

The genes are TRBV29-1 and TRBJ1-1. There are 12 residues in the CDR3. Germline CDR1 SQVTM, CDR2 ANQGSEA. This CDR3 reads CSVGADLPEAFF.

In terms of frequency, this clonotype is medium-sized (0.01 to 0.1%). The rearrangement links TRBV12-3 or TRBV12-4 to TRBJ2-1; there is no DNA to check the TCRdb D call of TRBD1. This CDR3 is 13 amino acids long. The CDR3: CATSSGGYNEQFF.

The chain combines TRBV18 with TRBJ1-2; TCRdb selects TRBD1, and the lack of DNA leaves this call unchecked. The CDR3 runs 15 residues. Germline loops: CDR1 KGHSH, CDR2 LQKENI. CDR3 protein: CASSPGGGGIPGYTF.

Frequency places this clonotype as medium-sized. The V gene is TRBV2, the J gene TRBJ2-1; checking the TCRdb D call of TRBD2 is not possible without DNA. CDR3 length equals 15 residues. Germline V gene sequence: CDR1 SNHLY, CDR2 FYNNEI. CDR3 amino acids: CASRRLADRSNEQFF.

CDR3 in amino acids: CSVEEWGETQYF. The chain joins TRBV29-1 to TRBJ2-5. The germline gives CDR1 SQVTM, CDR2 ANQGSEA. This CDR3 spans 12 amino acids.

This rearrangement joins TRBV12-3 or TRBV12-4 to TRBJ1-2; TCRdb lists TRBD1, though no DNA is available to test this call. The CDR3 runs 13 residues. CDR3: CASSGTMAYGYTF.

This rearrangement joins TRBV11-2 to TRBJ1-1. CDR3 length: 12 amino acids. Germline lookup yields CDR1 SGHAT and CDR2 FQNNGV. The CDR3 is CASSIYPTEAFF.

Frequency places this clonotype as medium-sized. V usage is TRBV5-1 and J usage is TRBJ1-1. Germline CDR1 reads SGHRS; CDR2 reads YFSETQ. CDR3 length: 12 residues. This CDR3 reads CASARRNTEAFF.